This TCR beta chain was captured in a study of blood T cell repertoires in COVID-19. The CDR3 is 16 amino acids. CDR1 and CDR2 (germline): MNHNY, SVGAGI (reference sequence). The V segment lost 6 bases and the J segment 4 bases; nucleotides outside the gene matches: 15. Measured with immunoSEQ multiplex PCR; TCRdb has only the in-frame clones, and not every one. Among around 200,000 clones listed, less than 85% were seen once. V is TRBV6-6 and J is TRBJ2-7, with 7 bases fitting TRBD1. The origin of this receptor is a human donor in a cohort sampled during active COVID-19. Sequenced sample: peripheral blood. The CDR3 is CASSLLGGQHEYEQYF. The CDR3 coding sequence is TGTGCCAGCAGCCTCCTAGGGGGACAGCATGAGTACGAGCAGTACTTC.